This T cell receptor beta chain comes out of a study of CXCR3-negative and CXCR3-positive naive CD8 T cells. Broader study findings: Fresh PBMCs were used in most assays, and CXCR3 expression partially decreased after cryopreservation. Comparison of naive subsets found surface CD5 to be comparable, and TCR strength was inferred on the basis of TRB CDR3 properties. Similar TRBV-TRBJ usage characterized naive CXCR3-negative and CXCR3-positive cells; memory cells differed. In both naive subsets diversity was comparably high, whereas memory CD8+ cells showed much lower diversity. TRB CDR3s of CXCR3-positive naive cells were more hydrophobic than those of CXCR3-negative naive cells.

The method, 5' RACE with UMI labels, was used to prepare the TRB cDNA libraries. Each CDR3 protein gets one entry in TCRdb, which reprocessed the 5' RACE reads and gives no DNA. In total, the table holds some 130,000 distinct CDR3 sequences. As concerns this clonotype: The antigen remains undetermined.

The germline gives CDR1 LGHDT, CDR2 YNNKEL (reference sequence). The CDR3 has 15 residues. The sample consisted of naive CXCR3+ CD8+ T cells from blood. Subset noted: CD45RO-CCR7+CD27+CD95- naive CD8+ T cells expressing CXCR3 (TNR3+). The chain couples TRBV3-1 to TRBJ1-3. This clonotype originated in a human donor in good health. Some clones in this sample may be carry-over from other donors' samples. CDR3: CASSQGSSTVDTIYF.